The clone carrying this TCR beta chain was counted between two and nine times. Its antigen remains unidentified. The entry originates in a study of beta chain features in type 1 diabetes. Cell sorting via CD45RO/CCR7/CD25/CD127/CD95/CD27 was performed to obtain CD4+ naive, central memory, regulatory and stem cell-like memory cells. Expressed TCRB transcripts were sequenced because the entire RNA isolate underwent reverse transcription. Some clones are missing from TCRdb's copy, which holds only in-frame ones; the method was immunoSEQ multiplex PCR. This sample has fewer than 900,000 clones, with around a sixth found just once. Study-wide results and limits: A possible short-template PCR bias applies equally to patients and controls. Among all four CD4+ subsets, Type 1 diabetes patients had TCRB CDR3s that were moderately but significantly shorter. Among patients, naive, central memory and Treg TCRB repertoires appeared more similar than among healthy donors.

Input material: naive CD4+ T cells from blood. This sequence originates from a woman aged 18-35 years in good health.

This CDR3 reads CASSLAGGLAEAYEQYF. CDR3 nucleotide sequence: TGCGCCAGCAGCTTGGCCGGTGGTTTAGCGGAAGCCTACGAGCAGTACTTC. This chain links TRBV5-1 with TRBJ2-7; a weak D match, TRBD2 (6 bases). Trimming took 0 bases from V and 2 from J, leaving 18 bases between them. The CDR3 runs to 17 residues. The V gene's germline CDR1 is SGHRS and CDR2 YFSETQ. Full variable domain (missing parts from reference TRBV5-1 and TRBJ2-7): KAGVTQTPRYLIKTRGQQVTLSCSPISGHRSVSWYQQTPGQGLQFLFEYFSETQRNKGNFPGRFSGRQFSNSRSEMNVSTLELGDSALYLCASSLAGGLAEAYEQYFGPGTRLTVT.